The following is a TCR beta chain sequence with its context. Its antigen remains unidentified. V gave up 1 base and J gave up 1 base, with 16 bases separating them. This CDR3 has 17 amino acids. The germline V gene encodes CDR1 SEHNR and CDR2 FQNEAQ (reference sequence). The PCR employed 60 Vbeta primers together with 13 Jbeta primers. Authors' methods: There were around 80 million unique TCR beta chains by a later count, and approximately 11 million of them were shared. Repertoires were generated with immunoSEQ multiplex PCR, while TCRdb's copy carries only in-frame clones and drops some. V, J and clone size were drawn from that table, and D and trimming were deduced from the DNA. The sample has about 170,000 clones, about 75% seen once; the top ten hold roughly 2%. These data come from a study of cytomegalovirus exposure and HLA in healthy donors. Study-level background: Genotyping of hundreds of donors showed that around 86% belonged to the Caucasian-associated ancestry cluster. Study-level findings and limits: Later analysis found that TCR beta chains associated with HLA were more clonally expanded than other, equally common chains. As a later analysis revealed, the rate of TCR association differed by HLA locus, with DRB1 most and HLA-C fewest.

The clonotype originates from a female donor in good health and CMV-seronegative. The rearrangement joins TRBV7-9 to TRBJ1-2; unclear D gene. Material: PBMCs. DNA for the CDR3: TGTGCCAGCAGCTTAGTCGGTTATAGATCTCATAACTATGGCTACACCTTC. It is translated as CASSLVGYRSHNYGYTF.